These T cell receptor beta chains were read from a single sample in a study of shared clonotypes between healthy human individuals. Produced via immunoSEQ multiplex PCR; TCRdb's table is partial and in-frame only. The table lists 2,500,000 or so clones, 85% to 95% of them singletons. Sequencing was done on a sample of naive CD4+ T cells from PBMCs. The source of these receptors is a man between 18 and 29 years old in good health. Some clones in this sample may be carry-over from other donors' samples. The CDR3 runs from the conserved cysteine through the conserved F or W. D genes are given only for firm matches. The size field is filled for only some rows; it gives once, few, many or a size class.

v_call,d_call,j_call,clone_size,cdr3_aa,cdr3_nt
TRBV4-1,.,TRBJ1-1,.,CASSQGVLETEAFF,TGCGCCAGCAGCCAAGGGGTCCTCGAGACTGAAGCTTTCTTT
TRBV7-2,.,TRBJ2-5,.,CASSLSPQETQYF,TGTGCCAGCAGCTTAAGCCCCCAAGAGACCCAGTACTTC
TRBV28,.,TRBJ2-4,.,CASSLPGHPNIQYF,TGTGCCAGCAGTTTACCGGGACACCCAAACATTCAGTACTTC
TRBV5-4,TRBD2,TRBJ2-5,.,CASSLGWREGQETQYF,TGTGCCAGCAGCTTGGGCTGGCGGGAGGGCCAAGAGACCCAGTACTTC
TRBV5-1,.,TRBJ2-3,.,CASSLIQQGTDTQYF,TGCGCCAGCAGCTTAATACAACAGGGCACAGATACGCAGTATTTT
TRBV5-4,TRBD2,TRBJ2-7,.,CASSPLLAGGNEQYF,TGTGCCAGCAGCCCCCTACTAGCGGGAGGAAACGAGCAGTACTTC
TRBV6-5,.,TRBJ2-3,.,CASSYSQGRDTQYF,TGTGCCAGCAGTTACTCCCAGGGGCGGGATACGCAGTATTTT
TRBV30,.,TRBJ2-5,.,CAWSGETQYF,TGTGCCTGGAGCGGGGAGACCCAGTACTTC
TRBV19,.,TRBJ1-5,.,CASSKVGDNQPQHF,TGTGCCAGTAGTAAAGTAGGGGACAATCAGCCCCAGCATTTT
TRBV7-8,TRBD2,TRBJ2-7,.,CASSPGLAGGPPTYEQYF,TGTGCCAGCAGCCCCGGACTAGCGGGAGGGCCGCCGACCTACGAGCAGTACTTC
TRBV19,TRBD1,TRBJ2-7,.,CASSMGTGIYEQYF,TGTGCCAGTAGTATGGGGACAGGTATTTACGAGCAGTACTTC
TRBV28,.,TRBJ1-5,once,CASSLVRASNQPQHF,TGTGCCAGCAGTTTGGTGAGAGCCAGCAATCAGCCCCAGCATTTT
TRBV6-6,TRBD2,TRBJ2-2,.,CASSYGSSGTGELFF,TGTGCCAGCAGTTACGGTTCTAGCGGCACCGGGGAGCTGTTTTTT
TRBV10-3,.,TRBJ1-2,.,CAISESLGYGYTF,TGTGCCATCAGTGAGTCTCTGGGCTATGGCTACACCTTC
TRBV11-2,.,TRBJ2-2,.,CASSPRGLEGELFF,TGTGCCAGCAGCCCGCGGGGACTCGAAGGGGAGCTGTTTTTT
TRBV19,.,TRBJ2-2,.,CASSIATTGELFF,TGTGCCAGTAGTATAGCTACGACCGGGGAGCTGTTTTTT